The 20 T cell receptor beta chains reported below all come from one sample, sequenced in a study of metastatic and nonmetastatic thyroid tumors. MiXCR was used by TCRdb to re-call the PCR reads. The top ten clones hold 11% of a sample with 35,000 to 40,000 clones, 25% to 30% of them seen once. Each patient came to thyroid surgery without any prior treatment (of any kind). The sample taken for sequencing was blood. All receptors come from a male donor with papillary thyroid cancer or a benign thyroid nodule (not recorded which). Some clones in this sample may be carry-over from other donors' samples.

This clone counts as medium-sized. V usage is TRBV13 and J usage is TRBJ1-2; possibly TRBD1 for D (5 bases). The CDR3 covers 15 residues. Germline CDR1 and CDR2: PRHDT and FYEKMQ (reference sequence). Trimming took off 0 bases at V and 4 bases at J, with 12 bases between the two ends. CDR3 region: CASSLGADIGYGYTF. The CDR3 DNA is TGTGCCAGCAGCTTAGGGGCGGACATCGGCTATGGCTACACCTTC.

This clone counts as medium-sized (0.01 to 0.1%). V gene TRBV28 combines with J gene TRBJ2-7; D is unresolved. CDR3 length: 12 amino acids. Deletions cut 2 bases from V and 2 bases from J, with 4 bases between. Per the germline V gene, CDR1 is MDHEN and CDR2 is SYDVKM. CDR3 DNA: TGTGCCAGCAGTTTACTCGCCTACGAGCAGTACTTC. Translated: CASSLLAYEQYF.

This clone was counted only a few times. CDR3 DNA: TGTGCCAGCAGCCAAGATCGGCAGGGGGGGAACATTCAGTACTTC. Amino acids: CASSQDRQGGNIQYF. The genes are TRBV4-2 and TRBJ2-4; either TRBD1 or TRBD2 may fit D (7 bases each). V lost 0 bases, J lost 7 bases, and 13 bases lay in between. This CDR3 comprises 15 residues. Looked up from germline, CDR1 is LGHNA and CDR2 is YNFKEQ.

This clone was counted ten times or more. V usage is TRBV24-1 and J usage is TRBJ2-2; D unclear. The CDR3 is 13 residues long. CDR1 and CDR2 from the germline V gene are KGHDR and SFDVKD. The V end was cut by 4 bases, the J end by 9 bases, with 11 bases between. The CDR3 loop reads CATSDPRGRELFF. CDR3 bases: TGTGCCACCAGTGACCCCAGAGGCCGGGAGCTGTTTTTT.

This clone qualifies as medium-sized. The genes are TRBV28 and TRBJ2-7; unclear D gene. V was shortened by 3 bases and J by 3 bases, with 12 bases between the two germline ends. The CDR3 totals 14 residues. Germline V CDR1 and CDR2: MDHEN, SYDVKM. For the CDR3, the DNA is TGTGCCAGCAGTTTGGCCCCCCCGGGCTACGAGCAGTACTTC. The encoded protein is CASSLAPPGYEQYF.

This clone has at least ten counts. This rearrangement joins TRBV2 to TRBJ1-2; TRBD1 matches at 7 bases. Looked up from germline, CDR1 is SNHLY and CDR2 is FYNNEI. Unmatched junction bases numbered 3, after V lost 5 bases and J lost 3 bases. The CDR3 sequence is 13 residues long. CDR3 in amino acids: CASSRRGDYGYTF. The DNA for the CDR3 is TGTGCCAGCAGTCGCAGGGGGGACTATGGCTACACCTTC.

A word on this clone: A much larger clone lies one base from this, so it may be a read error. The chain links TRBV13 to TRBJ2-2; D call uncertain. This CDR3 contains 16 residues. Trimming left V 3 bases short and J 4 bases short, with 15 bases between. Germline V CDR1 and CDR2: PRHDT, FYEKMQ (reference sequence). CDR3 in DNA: TGTGCCAGCAGCTTTAGCCGCGTGTTGGGCACCGGGGAGCTGTTTTTT. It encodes CASSFSRVLGTGELFF. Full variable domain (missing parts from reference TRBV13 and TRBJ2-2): AAGVIQSPRHLIKEKRETATLKCYPIPRHDTVYWYQQGPGQDPQFLISFYEKMQSDKGSIPDRFSAQQFSDYHSELNMSSLELGDSALYFCASSFSRVLGTGELFFGEGSRLTVL.

CDR3 nucleotides: TGTGCCAGCATCCTACAGGGGGCCGGTTCTTCTGGCTACACCTTC. This encodes CASILQGAGSSGYTF. J is TRBJ1-2 and V is TRBV28, with 9 bases identical to TRBD1. With 7 bases clipped from V and 7 bases from J, the junction kept 13 bases outside the gene matches. There are 15 residues in the CDR3. The germline V gene has CDR1 MDHEN and CDR2 SYDVKM.

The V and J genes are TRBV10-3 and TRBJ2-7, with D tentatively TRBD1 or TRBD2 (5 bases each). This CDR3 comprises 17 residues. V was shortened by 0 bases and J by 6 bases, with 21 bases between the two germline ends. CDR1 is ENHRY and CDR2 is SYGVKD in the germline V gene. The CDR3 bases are TGTGCCATCAGTGAGTCTTTACCGGGACGGGGAAGAGGCGAGCAGTACTTC. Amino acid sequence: CAISESLPGRGRGEQYF.

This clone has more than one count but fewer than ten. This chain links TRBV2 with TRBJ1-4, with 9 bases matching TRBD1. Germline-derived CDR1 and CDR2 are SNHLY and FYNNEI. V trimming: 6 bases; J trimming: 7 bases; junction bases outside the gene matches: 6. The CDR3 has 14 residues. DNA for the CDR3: TGTGCCAGCAGGAGGACAGGGGAGGGTGAAAAACTGTTTTTT. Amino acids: CASRRTGEGEKLFF.

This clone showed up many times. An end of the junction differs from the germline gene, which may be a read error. CDR3 in amino acids: CASSLAPGTYQYF. CDR3 DNA sequence: TGTGCTAGCAGCTTAGCTCCCGGGACTTATCAGTACTTC. The genes are TRBV7-7 and TRBJ2-4; TRBD2 might be the D (6 bases). CDR3 length equals 13 residues. Germline V gene lookup returns CDR1 SSHAT and CDR2 FNYEAQ (reference sequence).

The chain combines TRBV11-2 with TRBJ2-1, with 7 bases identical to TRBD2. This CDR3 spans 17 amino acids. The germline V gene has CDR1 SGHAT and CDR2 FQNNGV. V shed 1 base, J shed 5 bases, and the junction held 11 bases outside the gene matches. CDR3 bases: TGTGCCAGCAGCTTAGGAGGGGCCGGGACTATTGACAATGAGCAGTTCTTC. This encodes CASSLGGAGTIDNEQFF.

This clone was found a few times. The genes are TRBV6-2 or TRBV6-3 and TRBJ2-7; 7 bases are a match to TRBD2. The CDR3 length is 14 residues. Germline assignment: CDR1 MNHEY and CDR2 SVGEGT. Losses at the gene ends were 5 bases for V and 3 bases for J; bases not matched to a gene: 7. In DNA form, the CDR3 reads TGTGCCAGCAGTCTGGCGGGAGACATCTACGAGCAGTACTTC. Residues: CASSLAGDIYEQYF.

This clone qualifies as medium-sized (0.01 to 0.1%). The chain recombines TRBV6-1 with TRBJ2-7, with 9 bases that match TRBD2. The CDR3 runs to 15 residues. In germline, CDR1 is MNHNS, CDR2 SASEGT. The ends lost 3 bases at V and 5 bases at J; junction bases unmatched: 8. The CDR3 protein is CASSEEAGGPDEQYF. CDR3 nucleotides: TGTGCCAGCAGTGAGGAGGCGGGAGGGCCCGACGAGCAGTACTTC.

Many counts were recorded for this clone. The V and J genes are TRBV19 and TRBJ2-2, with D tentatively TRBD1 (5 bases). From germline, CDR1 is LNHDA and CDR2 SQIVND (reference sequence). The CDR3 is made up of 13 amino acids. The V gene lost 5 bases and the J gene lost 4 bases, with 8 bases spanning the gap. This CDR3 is CASSWGFTGELFF. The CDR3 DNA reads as TGTGCCAGTAGTTGGGGCTTCACCGGGGAGCTGTTTTTT.

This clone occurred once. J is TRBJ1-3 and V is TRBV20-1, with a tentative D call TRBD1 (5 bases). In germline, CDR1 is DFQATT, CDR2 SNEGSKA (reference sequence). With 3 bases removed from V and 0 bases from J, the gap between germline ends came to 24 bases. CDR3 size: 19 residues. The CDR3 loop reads CSASRGILNLAGSGNTIYF. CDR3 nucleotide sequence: TGCAGTGCTAGTCGGGGGATCCTTAACCTTGCCGGCTCTGGAAACACCATATATTTT.

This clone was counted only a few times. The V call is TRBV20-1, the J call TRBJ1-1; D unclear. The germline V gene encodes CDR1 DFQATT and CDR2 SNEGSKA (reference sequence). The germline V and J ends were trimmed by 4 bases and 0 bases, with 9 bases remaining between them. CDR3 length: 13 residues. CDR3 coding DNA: TGCAGTGCTAATAAACAGATGAACACTGAAGCTTTCTTT. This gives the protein CSANKQMNTEAFF.

The CDR3 nucleotides are TGCGCCAGCAGCCAAAGGACTAGCGGCACAGATACGCAGTATTTT. Protein sequence: CASSQRTSGTDTQYF. V is TRBV4-1 and J is TRBJ2-3, with 9 bases identical to TRBD2. Germline V CDR1 and CDR2: MGHRA, YSYEKL. J lost 1 base, V lost 2 bases, and 1 base had no gene match. The CDR3 consists of 15 residues.

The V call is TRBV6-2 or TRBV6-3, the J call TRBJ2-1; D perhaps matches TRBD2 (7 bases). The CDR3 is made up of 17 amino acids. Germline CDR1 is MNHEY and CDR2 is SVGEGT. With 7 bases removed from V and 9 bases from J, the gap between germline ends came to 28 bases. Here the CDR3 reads CASTELMGGGVLIEQFF. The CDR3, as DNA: TGTGCCAGCACGGAACTTATGGGCGGGGGCGTCTTAATTGAGCAGTTCTTC.

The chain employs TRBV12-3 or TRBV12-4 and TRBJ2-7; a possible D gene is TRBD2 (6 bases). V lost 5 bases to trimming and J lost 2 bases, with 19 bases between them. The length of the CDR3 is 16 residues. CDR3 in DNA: TGTGCCAGCAGTCTCGCTGGGGTAGCGGTACCCTACGAGCAGTACTTC. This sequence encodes CASSLAGVAVPYEQYF.